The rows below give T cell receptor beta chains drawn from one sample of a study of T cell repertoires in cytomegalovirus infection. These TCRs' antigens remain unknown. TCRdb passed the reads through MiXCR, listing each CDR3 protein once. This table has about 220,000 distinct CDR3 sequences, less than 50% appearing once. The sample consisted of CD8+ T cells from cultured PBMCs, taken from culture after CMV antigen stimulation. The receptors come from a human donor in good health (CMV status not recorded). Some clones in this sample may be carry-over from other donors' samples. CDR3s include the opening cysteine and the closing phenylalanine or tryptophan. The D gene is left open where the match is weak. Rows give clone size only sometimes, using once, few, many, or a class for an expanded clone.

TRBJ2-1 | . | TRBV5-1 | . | CASSLSAKTYNEQFF | TGCGCCAGCAGCTTGTCCGCAAAGACCTACAATGAGCAGTTCTTC
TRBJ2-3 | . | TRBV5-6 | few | CASSEGDIVDTQYF | TGTGCCAGCAGCGAAGGGGACATTGTAGATACGCAGTATTTT
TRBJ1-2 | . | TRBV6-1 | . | CASSASGDGDGYTF | TGTGCCAGCAGTGCCTCCGGGGATGGGGATGGCTACACCTTC
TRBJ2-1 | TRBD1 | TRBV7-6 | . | CASSPIGTGEGNEQFF | TGTGCCAGCAGCCCTATTGGGACAGGGGAGGGCAATGAGCAGTTCTTC
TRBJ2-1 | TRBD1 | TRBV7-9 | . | CASSSTGGSSYNEQFF | TGTGCCAGCAGCTCCACAGGGGGGAGCTCCTACAATGAGCAGTTCTTC
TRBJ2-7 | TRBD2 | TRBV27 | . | CASSTSGSRSYEQYF | TGTGCCAGCAGTACTAGCGGGAGCCGTTCCTACGAGCAGTACTTC
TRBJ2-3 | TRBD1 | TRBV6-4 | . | CASSGDRDADTQYF | TGTGCCAGCAGTGGGGACAGGGACGCAGATACGCAGTATTTT
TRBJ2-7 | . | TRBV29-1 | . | CSVEVPPGGYEQYF | TGCAGCGTTGAAGTTCCCCCCGGAGGGTACGAGCAGTACTTC
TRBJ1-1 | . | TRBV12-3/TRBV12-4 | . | CASNFGTLEDFF | TGTGCCAGCAATTTTGGAACCCTGGAAGATTTCTTT
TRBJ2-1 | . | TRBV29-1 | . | CSVEDPASARSTDEQFF | TGCAGCGTTGAAGATCCGGCTAGCGCCCGATCTACGGATGAGCAGTTCTTC
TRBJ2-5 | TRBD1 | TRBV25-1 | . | CASSWDSKETQYF | TGTGCCAGCAGTTGGGACAGCAAAGAGACCCAGTACTTC
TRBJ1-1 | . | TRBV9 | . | CASSPLGEGEWARLAFF | TGTGCCAGCAGCCCCCTGGGCGAGGGGGAATGGGCAAGATTAGCTTTCTTT
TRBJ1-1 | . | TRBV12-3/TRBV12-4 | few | CASSFRLPNTEAFF | TGTGCCAGCAGTTTCAGGCTCCCGAACACTGAAGCTTTCTTT
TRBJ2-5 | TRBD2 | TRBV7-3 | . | CASSLGGGGRETQYF | TGTGCCAGCAGCTTAGGGGGTGGCGGGAGGGAGACCCAGTACTTC
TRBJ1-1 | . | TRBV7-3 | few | CASSLTGDMNTEAFF | TGTGCCAGCAGCTTAACCGGGGACATGAACACTGAAGCTTTCTTT
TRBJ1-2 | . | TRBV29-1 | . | CSAWEDNGYTF | TGCAGCGCCTGGGAGGACAATGGCTACACCTTC
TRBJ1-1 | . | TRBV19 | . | CASSIAADLNTEAFF | TGTGCCAGTAGTATAGCAGCGGATTTGAACACTGAAGCTTTCTTT
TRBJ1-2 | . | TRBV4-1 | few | CASSQEMGSLNYGYTF | TGCGCCAGCAGCCAAGAGATGGGGTCGCTGAACTATGGCTACACCTTC
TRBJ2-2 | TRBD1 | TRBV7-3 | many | CASSVGQGAFTGELFF | TGTGCCAGCAGCGTCGGCCAGGGGGCTTTTACCGGGGAGCTGTTTTTT
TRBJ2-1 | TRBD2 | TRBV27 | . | CASSHLESGTDEQFF | TGTGCCAGCAGCCATCTGGAGAGCGGGACCGATGAGCAGTTCTTC
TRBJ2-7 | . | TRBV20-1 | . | CSARDGRGLTYEQYF | TGCAGTGCTAGAGATGGGAGGGGGCTGACCTACGAGCAGTACTTC
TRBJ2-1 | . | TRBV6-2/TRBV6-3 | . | CASSSRRVSYNEQFF | TGTGCCAGCAGTTCCCGACGGGTCTCCTACAATGAGCAGTTCTTC